The 8 T cell receptor beta chains presented below share a single source sample, sequenced in a study of regulatory T cells in long-lasting Graves disease (dated by TCRdb to the early 2020s). Explained via the paper, the time point label denotes: persistent/refractory GD, antithyroid drugs over 5 years with positive TRAb. For both TCR sequencing and RNA sequencing, RNA was extracted from PBMCs using TRIzol. Library creation used multiplex PCR. Sequencing instrument: Illumina HiSeq 4000. iRepertoire HTBI primers and Arm-PCR amplification of CDR3 regions were used to construct TCR beta libraries. The raw public reads went through TCRdb reprocessing: fastp at Q25, MiXCR clone calling, in-frame beta chains kept. Records with the same CDR3 protein are collapsed into one entry carrying the most frequent genes and DNA. The sample yields 300,000 to 400,000 distinct CDR3 sequences; about 20% were counted once. The ten largest clones represent just under 30% of the sample.

Sequenced material: peripheral blood mononuclear cells (PBMCs), taken when the disease was refractory, from a patient treated with antithyroid drugs. The receptors derive from a female donor with Graves disease.

In this sample, this clonotype turned up many times. V usage is TRBV30 and J usage is TRBJ2-7, with D possibly TRBD2 on 6 matching bases. The CDR3 consists of 14 residues. The V gene's germline CDR1 is GTSNPN and CDR2 SVGIG (reference sequence). V lost 0 bases, J lost 3 bases, and 12 bases lay in between. In DNA form, the CDR3 reads TGTGCCTGGAGTGTAGGCGGGGCCGGCTACGAGCAGTACTTC. Amino acids: CAWSVGGAGYEQYF.

This clonotype was seen repeatedly, ten times or more. The chain carries TRBV28 and TRBJ2-7, with D possibly TRBD1 on 6 matching bases. V was clipped by 6 bases and J by 6 bases, with 12 bases between them. Germline V gene lookup returns CDR1 MDHEN and CDR2 SYDVKM. This CDR3 is 12 amino acids long. DNA of the CDR3: TGTGCCAGCAGCCGGACAGTATTCGAGCAGTACTTC. It translates to CASSRTVFEQYF.

This clonotype was detected many times. V gene TRBV12-3 or TRBV12-4 combines with J gene TRBJ2-7, with D tentatively TRBD1 (6 bases). This CDR3 spans 14 amino acids. Deletions cut 1 base from V and 3 bases from J, with 10 bases between. Written as DNA, the CDR3 is TGTGCCAGCAGTTTAGGCGCAGGGGACTACGAGCAGTACTTC. Translating it yields CASSLGAGDYEQYF.

This clonotype was observed at least ten times. The gene calls are TRBV12-3 or TRBV12-4 and TRBJ1-5; TRBD1 aligns across 7 bases. CDR3 length: 19 residues. J was trimmed by 0 bases and V by 2 bases; bases with no gene match: 13. CDR3 in DNA: TGTGCCAGCAGTTTATGGACAGGTACCGGGGTATATAGCAATCAGCCCCAGCATTTT. This gives the protein CASSLWTGTGVYSNQPQHF.

This chain connects TRBV12-3 or TRBV12-4 to TRBJ2-3; D call uncertain. The CDR3 has 14 amino acids. Trimming stripped 5 bases from V and 2 bases from J, with 11 bases between. The CDR3 is CASSPPPYTDTQYF. The DNA of the CDR3 is TGTGCCAGCAGTCCACCACCCTACACAGATACGCAGTATTTT.

The rearrangement uses TRBV7-8 and TRBJ2-7; 8 nucleotides match TRBD1. Trimming took 0 bases from V and 3 from J; bases not matched to a gene: 4. This CDR3 has 15 residues. CDR1 and CDR2 (germline): SGHVS, FQNEAQ. CDR3: CASSLAAGGVYEQYF. DNA for the CDR3: TGTGCCAGCAGCTTAGCGGCAGGGGGCGTCTACGAGCAGTACTTC.

CDR3 in amino acids: CASSSTRTANTGELFF. Here the CDR3 DNA reads TGTGCCAGCAGTTCAACTCGGACAGCGAACACCGGGGAGCTGTTTTTT. V is TRBV28 and J is TRBJ2-2; D possibly corresponds to TRBD1 (6 bases). Germline CDR1 reads MDHEN; CDR2 reads SYDVKM. CDR3 size: 16 residues. With 4 bases removed from V and 0 bases from J, the gap between germline ends came to 12 bases.

The chain carries TRBV19 and TRBJ2-2, with D possibly TRBD2 on 5 matching bases. V lost 6 bases and J lost 7, with 12 bases in between. Germline values: CDR1 LNHDA, CDR2 SQIVND (reference sequence). CDR3 length equals 13 residues. CDR3 sequence reads: CASSRGSGGELFF. CDR3 bases: TGTGCCAGTAGCCGAGGGTCAGGCGGGGAGCTGTTTTTT.